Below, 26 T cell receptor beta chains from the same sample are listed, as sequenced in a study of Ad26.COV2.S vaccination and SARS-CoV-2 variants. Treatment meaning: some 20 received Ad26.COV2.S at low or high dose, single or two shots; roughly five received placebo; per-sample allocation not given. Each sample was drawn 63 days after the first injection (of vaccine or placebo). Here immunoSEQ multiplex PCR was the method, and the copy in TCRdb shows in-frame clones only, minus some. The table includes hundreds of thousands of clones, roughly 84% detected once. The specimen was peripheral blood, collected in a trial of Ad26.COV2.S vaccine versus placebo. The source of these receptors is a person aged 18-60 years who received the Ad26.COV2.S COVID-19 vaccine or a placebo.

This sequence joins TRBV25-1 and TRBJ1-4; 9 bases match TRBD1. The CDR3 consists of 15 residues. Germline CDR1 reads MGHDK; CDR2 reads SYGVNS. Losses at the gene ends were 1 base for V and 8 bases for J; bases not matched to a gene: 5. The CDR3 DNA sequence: TGTGCCAGCAGTGAATTAGACAGGGGGGACGAAAAACTGTTTTTT. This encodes CASSELDRGDEKLFF.

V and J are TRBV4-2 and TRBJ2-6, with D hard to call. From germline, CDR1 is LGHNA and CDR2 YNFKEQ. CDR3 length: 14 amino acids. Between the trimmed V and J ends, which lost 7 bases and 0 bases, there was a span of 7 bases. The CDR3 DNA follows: TGTGCCAGCACCCCCTTCTCTGGGGCCAACGTCCTGACTTTC. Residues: CASTPFSGANVLTF.

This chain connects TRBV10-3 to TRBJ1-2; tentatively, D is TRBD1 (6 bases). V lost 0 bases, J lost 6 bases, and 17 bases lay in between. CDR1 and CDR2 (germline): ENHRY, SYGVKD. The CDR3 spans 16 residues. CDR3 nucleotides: TGTGCCATCAGTGAGTCTTTGGTCGGGGGGCAGAATGGCTACACCTTC. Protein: CAISESLVGGQNGYTF.

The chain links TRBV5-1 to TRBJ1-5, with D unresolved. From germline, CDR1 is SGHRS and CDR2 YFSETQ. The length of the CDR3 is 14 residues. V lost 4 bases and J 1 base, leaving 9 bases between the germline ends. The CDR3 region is CASSTDGSNQPQHF. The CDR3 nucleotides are TGCGCCAGCAGCACGGACGGGAGCAATCAGCCCCAGCATTTT.

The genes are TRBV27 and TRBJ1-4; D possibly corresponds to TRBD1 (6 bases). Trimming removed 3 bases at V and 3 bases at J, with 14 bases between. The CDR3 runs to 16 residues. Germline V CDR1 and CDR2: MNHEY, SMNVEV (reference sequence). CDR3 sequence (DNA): TGTGCCAGCAGTTTCAGGCGGGGGCAGGCTAATGAAAAACTGTTTTTT. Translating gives CASSFRRGQANEKLFF. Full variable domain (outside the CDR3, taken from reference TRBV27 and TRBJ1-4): EAQVTQNPRYLITVTGKKLTVTCSQNMNHEYMSWYRQDPGLGLRQIYYSMNVEVTDKGDVPEGYKVSRKEKRNFPLILESPSPNQTSLYFCASSFRRGQANEKLFFGSGTQLSVL.

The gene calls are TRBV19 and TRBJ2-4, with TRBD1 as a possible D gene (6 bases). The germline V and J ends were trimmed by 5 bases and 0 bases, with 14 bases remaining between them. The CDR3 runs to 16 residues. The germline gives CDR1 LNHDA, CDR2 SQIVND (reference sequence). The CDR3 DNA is TGTGCCAGTAGTCCGTGGACAGAGATAGCCAAAAACATTCAGTACTTC. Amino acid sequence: CASSPWTEIAKNIQYF.

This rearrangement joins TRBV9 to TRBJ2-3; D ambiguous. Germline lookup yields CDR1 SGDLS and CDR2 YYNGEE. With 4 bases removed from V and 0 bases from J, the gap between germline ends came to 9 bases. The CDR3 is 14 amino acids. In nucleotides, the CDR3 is TGTGCCAGCAGCTCGGTAGGTAGCACAGATACGCAGTATTTT. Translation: CASSSVGSTDTQYF.

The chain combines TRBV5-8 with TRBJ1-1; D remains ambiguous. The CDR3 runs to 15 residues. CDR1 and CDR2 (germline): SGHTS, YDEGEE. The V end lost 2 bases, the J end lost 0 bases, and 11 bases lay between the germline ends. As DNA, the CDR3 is TGTGCCAGCAGCTTAACCGGACGGTTGAACACTGAAGCTTTCTTT. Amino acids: CASSLTGRLNTEAFF.

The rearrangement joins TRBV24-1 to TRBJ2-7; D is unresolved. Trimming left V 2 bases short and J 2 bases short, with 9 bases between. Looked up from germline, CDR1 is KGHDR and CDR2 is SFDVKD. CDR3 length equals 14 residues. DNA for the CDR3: TGTGCCACCAGTGATTCCGGGCCACCCTACGAGCAGTACTTC. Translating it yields CATSDSGPPYEQYF.

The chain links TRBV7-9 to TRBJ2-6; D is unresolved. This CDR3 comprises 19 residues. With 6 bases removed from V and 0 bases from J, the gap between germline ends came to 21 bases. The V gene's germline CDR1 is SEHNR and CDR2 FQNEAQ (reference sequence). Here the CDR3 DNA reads TGTGCCAGCAGTCCCTATCCTGGCCAGGACCGCTCTGGGGCCAACGTCCTGACTTTC. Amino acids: CASSPYPGQDRSGANVLTF.

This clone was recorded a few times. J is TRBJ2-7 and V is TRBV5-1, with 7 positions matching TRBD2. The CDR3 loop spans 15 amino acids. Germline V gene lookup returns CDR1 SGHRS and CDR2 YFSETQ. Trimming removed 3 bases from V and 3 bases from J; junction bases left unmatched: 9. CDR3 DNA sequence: TGCGCCAGCAGCTCCCACCAAGCGGGGCTCTACGAGCAGTACTTC. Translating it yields CASSSHQAGLYEQYF.

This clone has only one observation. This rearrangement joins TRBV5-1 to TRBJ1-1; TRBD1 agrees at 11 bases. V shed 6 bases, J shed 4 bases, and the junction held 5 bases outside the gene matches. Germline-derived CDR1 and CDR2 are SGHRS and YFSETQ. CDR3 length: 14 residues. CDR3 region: CASTLGQGGTEAFF. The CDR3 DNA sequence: TGCGCCAGCACCCTGGGACAGGGGGGCACTGAAGCTTTCTTT. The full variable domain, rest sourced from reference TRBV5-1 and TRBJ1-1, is KAGVTQTPRYLIKTRGQQVTLSCSPISGHRSVSWYQQTPGQGLQFLFEYFSETQRNKGNFPGRFSGRQFSNSRSEMNVSTLELGDSALYLCASTLGQGGTEAFFGQGTRLTVV.

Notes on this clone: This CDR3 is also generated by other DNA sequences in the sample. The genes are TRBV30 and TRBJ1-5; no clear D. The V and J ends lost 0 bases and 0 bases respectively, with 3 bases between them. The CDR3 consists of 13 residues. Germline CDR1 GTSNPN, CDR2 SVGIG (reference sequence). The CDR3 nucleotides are TGTGCCTGGAGTGTATATAGCAATCAGCCCCAGCATTTT. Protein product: CAWSVYSNQPQHF. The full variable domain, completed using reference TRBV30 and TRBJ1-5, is SQTIHQWPATLVQPVGSPLSLECTVEGTSNPNLYWYRQAAGRGLQLLFYSVGIGQISSEVPQNLSASRPQDRQFILSSKKLLLSDSGFYLCAWSVYSNQPQHFGDGTRLSIL.

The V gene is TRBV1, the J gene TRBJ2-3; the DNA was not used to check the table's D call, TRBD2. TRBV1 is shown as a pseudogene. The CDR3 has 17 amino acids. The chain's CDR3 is CTSSQSPPGLATDTQYF. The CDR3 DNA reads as TGCACCAGCAGCCAATCCCCTCCGGGACTAGCAACAGATACGCAGTATTTT.

The CDR3 sequence: CARWRWNTEAFF. CDR3 DNA sequence: TGTGCCCGCTGGCGGTGGAACACTGAAGCTTTCTTT. The chain couples TRBV2 to TRBJ1-1; no firm D call. V lost 11 bases and J 1 base, leaving 11 bases between the germline ends. Germline CDR1 SNHLY, CDR2 FYNNEI. The CDR3 has 12 residues.

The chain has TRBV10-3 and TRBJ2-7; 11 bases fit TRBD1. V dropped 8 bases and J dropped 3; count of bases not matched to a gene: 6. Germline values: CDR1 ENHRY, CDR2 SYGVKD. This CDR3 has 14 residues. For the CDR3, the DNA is TGTGCCATCCGCCCGGGACAGGGGGTCTACGAGCAGTACTTC. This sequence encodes CAIRPGQGVYEQYF.

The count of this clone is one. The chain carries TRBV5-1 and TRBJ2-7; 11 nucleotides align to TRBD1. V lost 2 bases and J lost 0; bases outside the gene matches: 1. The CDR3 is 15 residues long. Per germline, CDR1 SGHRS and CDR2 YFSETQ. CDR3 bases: TGCGCCAGCAGCTTCGGGACAGGGGGCTCCTACGAGCAGTACTTC. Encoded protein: CASSFGTGGSYEQYF.

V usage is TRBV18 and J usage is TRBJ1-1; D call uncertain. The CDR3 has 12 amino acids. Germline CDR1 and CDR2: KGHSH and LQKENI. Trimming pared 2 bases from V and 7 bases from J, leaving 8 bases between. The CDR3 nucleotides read TGTGCCAGCTCACCATGGGAAGATGAAGCTTTCTTT. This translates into CASSPWEDEAFF.

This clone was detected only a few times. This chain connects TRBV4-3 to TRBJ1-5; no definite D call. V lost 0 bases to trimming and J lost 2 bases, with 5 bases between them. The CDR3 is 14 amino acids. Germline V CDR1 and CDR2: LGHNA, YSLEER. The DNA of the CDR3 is TGCGCCAGCAGCCAAGAAGTAGGCAATCAGCCCCAGCATTTT. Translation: CASSQEVGNQPQHF.

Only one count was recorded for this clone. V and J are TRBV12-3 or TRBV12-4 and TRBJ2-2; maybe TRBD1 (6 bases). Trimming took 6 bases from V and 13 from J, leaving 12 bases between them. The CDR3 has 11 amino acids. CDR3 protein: CASSPRDTLFF. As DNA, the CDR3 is TGTGCCAGCAGCCCCCGGGACACGCTGTTTTTT.

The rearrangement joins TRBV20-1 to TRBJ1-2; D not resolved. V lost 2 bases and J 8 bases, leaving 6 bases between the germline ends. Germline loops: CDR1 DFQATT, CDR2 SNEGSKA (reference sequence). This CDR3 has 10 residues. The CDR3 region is CSARLKGYTF. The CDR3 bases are TGCAGTGCTAGATTAAAGGGCTACACCTTC.

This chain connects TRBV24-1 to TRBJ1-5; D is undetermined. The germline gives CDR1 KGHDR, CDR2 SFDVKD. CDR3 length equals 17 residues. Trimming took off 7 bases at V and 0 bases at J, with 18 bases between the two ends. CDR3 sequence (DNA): TGTGCCACCAGACCCTATGGAGGAGGGCTTAGCAATCAGCCCCAGCATTTT. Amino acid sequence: CATRPYGGGLSNQPQHF.

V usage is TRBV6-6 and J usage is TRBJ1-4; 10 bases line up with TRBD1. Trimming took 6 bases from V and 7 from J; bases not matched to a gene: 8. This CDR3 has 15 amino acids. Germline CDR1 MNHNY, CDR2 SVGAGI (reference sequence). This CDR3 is CASRSDRGRPEKLFF. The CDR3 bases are TGTGCCAGCAGGTCAGACAGGGGGCGCCCTGAAAAACTGTTTTTT.

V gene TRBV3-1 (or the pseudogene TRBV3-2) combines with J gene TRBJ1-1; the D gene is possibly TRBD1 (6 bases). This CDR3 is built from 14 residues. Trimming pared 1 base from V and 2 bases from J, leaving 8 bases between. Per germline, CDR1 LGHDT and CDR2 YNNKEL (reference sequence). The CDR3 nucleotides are TGTGCCAGCAGCCAAGCAGGGGACAACACTGAAGCTTTCTTT. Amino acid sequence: CASSQAGDNTEAFF.

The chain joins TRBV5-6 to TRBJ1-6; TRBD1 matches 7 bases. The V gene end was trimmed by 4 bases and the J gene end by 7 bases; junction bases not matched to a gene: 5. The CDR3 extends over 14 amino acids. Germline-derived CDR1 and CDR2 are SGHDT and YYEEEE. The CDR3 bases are TGTGCCAGCAGCCCGGGACAGTTGAATTCACCCCTCCACTTT. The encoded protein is CASSPGQLNSPLHF.

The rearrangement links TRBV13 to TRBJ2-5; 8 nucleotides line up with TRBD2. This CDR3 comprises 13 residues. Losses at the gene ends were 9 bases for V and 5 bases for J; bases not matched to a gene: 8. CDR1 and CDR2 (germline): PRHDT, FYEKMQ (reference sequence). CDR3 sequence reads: CASGRGAAETQYF. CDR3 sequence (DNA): TGTGCCAGTGGGCGGGGGGCCGCGGAGACCCAGTACTTC.